This T cell receptor (beta chain) comes out of a study of blood T cell repertoires in COVID-19 (dated by TCRdb to about 2020). Notes on the research overall: Collaborator samples came from the United States, Italy and Spain and covered acute and convalescent phases of COVID-19. The prospective study material was composed of cDNA or gDNA derived from T cells, B-cell-depleted T cells, or PBMCs. Subjects who had been exposed to COVID-19, were actively infected with it, or had recovered from it provided the deeply sampled blood TCRbeta repertoires that made up the dataset. A freely available public database, intended as a resource for researchers studying the immune response to SARS-CoV-2, is where the repertoires were released. The samples were drawn from two sources: the first 160 participants of the ongoing ImmuneRACE study, and 1,254 subjects contributed by 6 global collaborators. A de-identified subject ID, COVID-19 status, age in years and sex were almost always included in the sample metadata. Where available, HLA class I and class II types were obtained from metadata supplied by the sample provider rather than from assay-based typing. What the study reported, not specific to this receptor: The amount of clinical and demographic metadata varied by source and participant and was provided uncurated.

The collaborating institutions used their own protocols to collect whole blood in K2EDTA tubes. For TCRbeta analysis, collaborators shipped samples in one of three forms: frozen whole blood, isolated PBMCs, or DNA extracted from either of those sample types. Reading the germline V gene (reference sequence) gives CDR1 LGHDT and CDR2 YNNKEL. The CDR3 runs 15 amino acids, cysteine and phenylalanine included. Left in the record is the CDR3 DNA by itself, 45 bases read in frame from the first base. Relative to germline, V is missing 4 bases and J is missing 7 bases, with 8 bases of the junction outside any gene match. Concerning this clone: It has no known antigen specificity. Per-base qualities were not stored, and no clone one base away is much larger.

TCRbeta CDR3 regions were amplified from genomic DNA using the immunoSEQ Assay, a bias-controlled multiplex PCR. As for the authors' bioinformatics: The number of nucleated cells in each sample was estimated by amplification of reference gene primers within the assay. Sequence reads were collapsed and filtered to measure the absolute abundance of every unique TCRbeta CDR3 rearrangement. For each sample, productive Simpson clonality was calculated as the square root of Simpson's diversity index over productive rearrangements. The source is immuneACCESS, and TCRdb retained only in-frame sequences with V and J called. Part of the clones is not carried over; for the studies checked, unresolved V genes explain less than half of this, and the remainder is unexplained. V and J calls and clone size are as listed in that table; D and trimming were resolved from the DNA. The sample records about 110,000 clones, roughly 80% of which are singletons. Of the sample, roughly 15% is held by the ten largest clones.

This clonotype originated in a woman of 80 years or more with acute or convalescent COVID-19. The sequenced sample was peripheral blood. The chain couples TRBV3-1 (or the pseudogene TRBV3-2) to TRBJ2-1; TRBD1 fits 9 bases in the junction. CDR3 region: CASSRDRGQGNEQFF. The DNA sequence is TGTGCCAGCAGCCGAGACCGGGGACAGGGAAATGAGCAGTTCTTC.